This TCR beta chain stems from a study of control samples from healthy donors and cancer patients. The table came from immunoSEQ multiplex PCR; TCRdb's copy has only in-frame clones and leaves some out. The sample has about 150,000 clones, under 95% seen once; the top ten hold 5% to 7%. The V end lost 7 bases, the J end lost 12 bases, and 24 bases lay between the germline ends. Germline V gene data show CDR1 as SNHLY and CDR2 as FYNNEI. There are 15 residues in the CDR3. The sequenced material came from blood. V is TRBV2 and J is TRBJ1-4, with D possibly TRBD1 on 6 matching bases. This clonotype was obtained from a man between 18 and 29 years old in good health. CDR3 nucleotides: TGTGCCAGCACCCGCCGACAGGACAGTGTTGGACAACTGTTTTTT. Protein: CASTRRQDSVGQLFF.